This T cell receptor beta chain was recovered during a study of cytotoxic CD8 clonotypes in ibrutinib-treated CLL. The overall study: Among patients, about 24 responded partially and 2 completely; 14 then stayed remitted and approximately twelve progressed after median around 66 months. Response samples were obtained once patients had received a median 12 months of treatment, range 6 to 36. Study findings and constraints: Before falling back toward baseline at progression, clonality had risen at the time of ibrutinib response. Clonality at baseline surpassed age-matched healthy donors and tracked circulating CD8+ T-cell counts.

The CDR3 runs to 14 residues. Trimming at V came to 4 bases and at J to 4 bases, leaving 6 bases not matched to a gene. Germline V gene data show CDR1 as SGHVS and CDR2 as FQNEAQ. This clone was recorded only once. Antigen specificity is unknown. The assay was immunoSEQ multiplex PCR, and TCRdb's table has in-frame clones only and misses some. Found here are some 140,000 clones, 85% to 95% of them singletons; the top ten hold more than 10%. The TCR was taken from a human donor with chronic lymphocytic leukemia. The sequenced sample was PBMCs, obtained after 12 months of ibrutinib treatment. This rearrangement joins TRBV7-8 to TRBJ1-2; 7 nucleotides match TRBD1. CDR3 in amino acids: CASSSLGDSYGYTF. The DNA of the CDR3 is TGTGCCAGCAGCTCGCTAGGGGACAGCTATGGCTACACCTTC. Filled out from reference TRBV7-8 and TRBJ1-2, the complete variable domain reads GAGVSQSPRYKVAKRGQDVALRCDPISGHVSLFWYQQALGQGPEFLTYFQNEAQLDKSGLPSDRFFAERPEGSVSTLKIQRTQQEDSAVYLCASSSLGDSYGYTFGSGTRLTVV.